This T cell receptor beta chain was captured by sequencing in a study of vaccination and CD4 T cells after COVID-19. Across the study: Blood was drawn a median roughly 79 days post second dose, range 14 to 241. Researchers treated cells with overlapping spike peptides taken from SARS-CoV-2, HCoV-NL63, HCoV-OC43 and HCoV-229E.

This clonotype was detected once. The antigen is not known. Cultured CD4+ T cell DNA was sequenced using the Oncomine TCR Beta short-read assay. TCRdb re-called the PCR reads through MiXCR, storing one row per CDR3 protein. The table includes 15,000 to 20,000 distinct CDR3 sequences, around 50% detected once. Treatment meaning: roughly 10-day PBMC culture with coronavirus spike peptide pools or control peptides (ViraFEST assay). Positive PCR tests came between March and December 2020, ahead of the US Alpha, Beta and Delta variants. The material sequenced was CD4+ T cells from blood, cultured in vitro. This receptor was obtained from a human donor who had recovered from COVID-19.

DNA for the CDR3: TGTGCCAGCAGCCCCCGGACTTCTAGCTCCTACGAGCAGTACTTC. It translates to CASSPRTSSSYEQYF. This chain connects TRBV11-1 to TRBJ2-7; TRBD2 might be the D (5 bases). CDR1 and CDR2 (germline): SGHAT, FQDESV (reference sequence). The CDR3 runs to 15 residues. Trimming cost V 5 bases and J 0 bases, with 14 bases left between them.